This is a list of T cell receptor beta chains from one sample in a study of T-cell memory formation after mild COVID-19. TCRdb re-analysed the 5' RACE reads in MiXCR, keeping a single row per CDR3 protein. The data contain 200,000 to 250,000 distinct CDR3 sequences, 9.5% of them singletons. The sample comprised PBMCs or a T cell subset sorted from them (not recorded which). The receptor set was obtained from a man younger than 35 who had mild COVID-19 (a few samples of this study predate the infection). Cell type and time point are not known. Each CDR3 is given with its conserved first and last residue. Each record gives: D gene, clone size, J gene, V gene, CDR3 DNA, CDR3 protein. A D gene is named only where the DNA matches it firmly. Clone sizes are given selectively: once, few, many, or a class where the clone is expanded.

-	-	TRBJ2-2	TRBV4-3	TGCGCCAGCAGCCAAGAAGTGGCAGGGTCGAACACCGGGGAGCTGTTTTTT	CASSQEVAGSNTGELFF
-	few	TRBJ1-1	TRBV7-9	TGTGCCACCAGCCGGGACATGAACACTGAAGCTTTCTTT	CATSRDMNTEAFF
-	-	TRBJ2-1	TRBV2	TGTGCCAGCAGTGACTGGAGGGGGAATGAGCAGTTCTTC	CASSDWRGNEQFF
TRBD2	few	TRBJ2-2	TRBV4-2	TGTGCCAGCAGCCAAGATTTCGCGGCTAGCGGGGTTGCCGGGGAGCTGTTTTTT	CASSQDFAASGVAGELFF
-	few	TRBJ1-5	TRBV4-3	TGCGCCAGCAGCCAAGATGGGCTACTCAATCAGCCCCAGCATTTT	CASSQDGLLNQPQHF
-	-	TRBJ2-5	TRBV20-1	TGCAGTGCTAGAGAAGGTGAAGGGGTTGAGACCCAGTACTTC	CSAREGEGVETQYF
TRBD1	many	TRBJ1-4	TRBV4-2	TGTGCCAGCAGCCACGGACAGGAACGGGAAAAACTGTTTTTT	CASSHGQEREKLFF
-	-	TRBJ2-2	TRBV6-5	TGTGCCAGCAGCCCCGGGACTGCCTCCGGGGAGCTGTTTTTT	CASSPGTASGELFF
-	-	TRBJ2-2	TRBV7-3	TGTGCCAGCAGCTTAACCGGTTCCGAAACCGGGGAGCTGTTTTTT	CASSLTGSETGELFF
-	many	TRBJ1-5	TRBV7-2	TGTGCCAGCAGCTTAGTTCCAGGGCAGGGTCAGCCCCAGCATTTT	CASSLVPGQGQPQHF
-	few	TRBJ2-7	TRBV5-8	TGTGCCAGCAGCAGCCAGGGGGGGTACGAGCAGTACTTC	CASSSQGGYEQYF
TRBD1	few	TRBJ2-7	TRBV18	TGTGCCAGCTCAAAAGGACAGGGGTCAGAGGGCGAGCAGTACTTC	CASSKGQGSEGEQYF
TRBD1	many	TRBJ1-6	TRBV5-1	TGCGCCAGCAGCTCCGGGACAGGGGGCTCACCCCTCCACTTT	CASSSGTGGSPLHF
TRBD2	few	TRBJ2-2	TRBV5-5	TGTGCCAGCAGCTTAACTAGCGCCCGGGAGCTGTTTTTT	CASSLTSARELFF
-	few	TRBJ2-3	TRBV7-2	TGTGCCAGCAGCCCATACCGGGGCACAGATACGCAGTATTTT	CASSPYRGTDTQYF
-	-	TRBJ1-5	TRBV6-2/TRBV6-3	TGTGCCAGCAGTTACCACGGATATAGCAATCAGCCCCAGCATTTT	CASSYHGYSNQPQHF
-	few	TRBJ2-1	TRBV4-2	TGTGCCAGCAGCCAAGGCACAGGGATACATGAGCAGTTCTTC	CASSQGTGIHEQFF